The sample holds one count of the clone carrying this T cell receptor (beta chain). Its target is not known. After RNA was extracted from PBMCs, the TCR library was made from it. Graves' disease diagnosis followed American Thyroid Association guidelines. The data were obtained in a study of regulatory T cells in long-lasting Graves disease. Notes on the study in general: Among persistent patients, a larger number of public clonotypes were shared (about 3,000) than among newly diagnosed patients (under 1,000). Persistent cases favored TRBV28, TRBJ1-2 and TRBJ2-5.

Germline CDR1 and CDR2: MNHEY and SMNVEV (reference sequence). The length of the CDR3 is 13 residues. V gave up 2 bases and J gave up 4 bases, with 8 bases separating them. TCRdb recomputed calls from the reads with MiXCR, one row per CDR3 protein. The data show roughly 760 distinct CDR3 sequences, approximately 86% seen once. The specimen comprised peripheral blood mononuclear cells (PBMCs), sampled with antithyroid drug treatment, in newly diagnosed or persistent Graves disease (not recorded which). V gene TRBV27 combines with J gene TRBJ1-2, with D maybe TRBD1 (5 bases). The sequence derives from a woman between 18 and 29 years old with Graves disease. DNA of the CDR3: TGTGCCAGCAGTTTACAGGGTGGCTATGGCTACACCTTC. It yields the protein CASSLQGGYGYTF.